The 14 T cell receptor beta chains below were found in one sample sequenced in a study of cytomegalovirus exposure and HLA in healthy donors. The PCR contained 60 Vbeta and 13 Jbeta primers. TCRdb keeps only in-frame clones here, not all; method: immunoSEQ multiplex PCR. The sample includes more than 95,000 clones, 55% to 75% of them seen just once. Sequenced input: PBMCs. The source is a man aged 30-40 years in good health and CMV-seronegative.

The gene calls are TRBV28 and TRBJ1-1; D gene unclear. The CDR3 contains 16 residues. Germline CDR1 is MDHEN and CDR2 is SYDVKM. Trimming took 3 bases from V and 0 from J, leaving 14 bases between them. CDR3 residues: CASSLFLASMNTEAFF. The CDR3 DNA follows: TGTGCCAGCAGTTTGTTTTTGGCCTCCATGAACACTGAAGCTTTCTTT.

The V gene is TRBV2, the J gene TRBJ1-4; possible D gene TRBD1, 6 bases. Trimming shortened V by 5 bases and J by 5 bases, and 6 bases separated the two germline ends. This CDR3 contains 12 residues. Germline CDR1 is SNHLY and CDR2 is FYNNEI. CDR3 residues: CASSQGNEKLFF. The CDR3 DNA reads as TGTGCCAGCAGTCAGGGGAATGAAAAACTGTTTTTT.

The chain is built from TRBV18 and TRBJ2-2; the match to TRBD1 covers 7 bases. Trimming removed 3 bases from V and 0 bases from J; junction bases left unmatched: 4. CDR1 and CDR2 (germline): KGHSH, LQKENI. The CDR3 is 16 residues long. CDR3 sequence reads: CASSPRDSANTGELFF. CDR3 nucleotide sequence: TGTGCCAGCTCACCTCGGGACAGCGCGAACACCGGGGAGCTGTTTTTT.

Concerning this clone: Its ends do not fully match the called genes, so a read error is possible. V and J are TRBV7-9 and TRBJ2-4; D is perhaps TRBD2 (7 bases). Germline V gene sequence: CDR1 SEHNR, CDR2 FQNEAQ (reference sequence). The CDR3 has 15 amino acids. CDR3 protein: CASSQEGRGRDIQYF. Written as DNA, the CDR3 is TGCGCCAGCAGCCAAGAAGGGAGGGGGAGGGACATTCAGTACTTC. The whole variable domain, filled in from reference TRBV7-9 and TRBJ2-4, reads DTGVSQNPRHKITKRGQNVTFRCDPISEHNRLYWYRQTLGQGPEFLTYFQNEAQLEKSRLLSDRFSAERPKGSFSTLEIQRTEQGDSAMYLCASSQEGRGRDIQYFGAGTRLSVL.

The chain joins TRBV6-6 to TRBJ2-2, with 8 bases fitting TRBD1. V lost 4 bases to trimming and J lost 0 bases; unmatched junction nucleotides: 4. Germline V gene lookup returns CDR1 MNHNY and CDR2 SVGAGI (reference sequence). CDR3 size: 16 residues. CDR3 DNA: TGTGCCAGCAGTTTACAGGGGGATACGAACACCGGGGAGCTGTTTTTT. It is translated as CASSLQGDTNTGELFF.

Worth noting for this clone: An end of the junction differs from the germline gene, which may be a read error. The gene calls are TRBV7-9 and TRBJ1-2; D not resolved. This CDR3 is built from 12 residues. Germline-derived CDR1 and CDR2 are SEHNR and FQNEAQ (reference sequence). CDR3: CSSSLTDYGYTF. The CDR3 coding sequence is TGTTCCAGCAGTCTAACAGATTATGGCTACACCTTC.

This chain joins TRBV19 and TRBJ1-5; a weak D match, TRBD1 (5 bases). V shed 4 bases and J shed 6 bases, with 19 bases lying between them. The CDR3 contains 16 residues. CDR1 and CDR2 from the germline V gene are LNHDA and SQIVND (reference sequence). The CDR3 is CASSSDRWGSFQPQHF. The CDR3 region has the DNA TGTGCCAGTAGTAGTGACAGATGGGGTTCGTTTCAGCCCCAGCATTTT.

As regards this clone: Other DNA sequences from this sample encode an identical CDR3 as well. The chain recombines TRBV5-1 with TRBJ1-1; D ambiguous. V was clipped by 0 bases and J by 1 base, with 7 bases between them. Looked up from germline, CDR1 is SGHRS and CDR2 is YFSETQ. The CDR3 runs to 14 residues. CDR3 nucleotides: TGCGCCAGCAGCTTGGGAGGCGGGAACACTGAAGCTTTCTTT. It encodes CASSLGGGNTEAFF.

V usage is TRBV6-5 and J usage is TRBJ1-1; no reliable D call. The CDR3 covers 13 residues. Per germline, CDR1 MNHEY and CDR2 SVGAGI. The V end lost 2 bases, the J end lost 4 bases, and 8 bases lay between the germline ends. This CDR3 is CASSYERITEAFF. For the CDR3, the DNA is TGTGCCAGCAGTTACGAGCGGATCACTGAAGCTTTCTTT.

The genes are TRBV2 and TRBJ2-3; the match to TRBD1 covers 10 bases. Germline loops: CDR1 SNHLY, CDR2 FYNNEI. The CDR3 totals 18 residues. After removal of 6 bases from V and 0 bases from J, the junction contained 12 bases not matched to a gene. CDR3 loop: CASSTGQGGRPSTDTQYF. In nucleotides, the CDR3 is TGTGCCAGCAGCACCGGACAGGGGGGCAGACCTAGCACAGATACGCAGTATTTT. Variable domain in full (rest from reference TRBV2 and TRBJ2-3): EPEVTQTPSHQVTQMGQEVILRCVPISNHLYFYWYRQILGQKVEFLVSFYNNEISEKSEIFDDQFSVERPDGSNFTLKIRSTKLEDSAMYFCASSTGQGGRPSTDTQYFGPGTRLTVL.

This clone was seen a few times. V is TRBV6-4 and J is TRBJ2-7; 9 bases agree with TRBD1. Per germline, CDR1 MRHNA and CDR2 SNTAGT. The junction had 6 bases not matched to a gene; V was cut back by 3 bases and J by 3 bases. This CDR3 has 15 amino acids. CDR3 amino acids: CASSEETGGSYEQYF. As DNA, the CDR3 is TGTGCCAGCAGTGAGGAAACAGGGGGCAGCTACGAGCAGTACTTC.

This chain joins TRBV7-9 and TRBJ2-6; D perhaps matches TRBD2 (5 bases). Germline lookup yields CDR1 SEHNR and CDR2 FQNEAQ (reference sequence). V lost 3 bases, J lost 2 bases, and 5 bases lay in between. The CDR3 extends over 14 amino acids. CDR3: CASSFGAGANVLTF. CDR3 sequence (DNA): TGTGCCAGCAGCTTCGGGGCTGGGGCCAACGTCCTGACTTTC.

This rearrangement joins TRBV11-2 to TRBJ2-7; the D gene is possibly TRBD1 (6 bases). This CDR3 comprises 15 residues. V was shortened by 6 bases and J by 1 base, with 16 bases between the two germline ends. CDR1 and CDR2 (germline): SGHAT, FQNNGV. The CDR3 spells CASSMGKGGSYEQYF. Here the CDR3 DNA reads TGTGCCAGCAGTATGGGAAAAGGGGGATCCTACGAGCAGTACTTC.

This chain joins TRBV28 and TRBJ2-7, with 8 bases matching TRBD1. CDR1 and CDR2 (germline): MDHEN, SYDVKM. The CDR3 covers 12 residues. The CDR3 reads CSNGGTGEGQYF. CDR3 sequence (DNA): TGTTCTAACGGCGGGACAGGTGAAGGGCAGTACTTC.